What follows describes a single TCR beta chain. A much more abundant neighbour one base away suggests this may be a read error. TCRdb reanalysed the 5' RACE reads using MiXCR and keeps one entry per CDR3 protein. The data show some 64,000 distinct CDR3 sequences, roughly 22% seen once. Trimming removed 6 bases at V and 3 bases at J, with 15 bases between. The CDR3 totals 14 residues. CDR1 is DFQATT and CDR2 is SNEGSKA in the germline V gene (reference sequence). The chain employs TRBV20-1 and TRBJ1-5; no clear D gene. Sequenced material: memory CD4+ T cells sorted from a lymph node. The subset denotes: memory CD4+ T cells, CD4+CD45RO+CD25-. The receptor was derived from a female donor with breast cancer. CDR3 residues: CSAFPTDPNQPQHF. The CDR3 DNA reads TGCAGTGCCTTTCCTACGGACCCCAATCAGCCCCAGCATTTT.